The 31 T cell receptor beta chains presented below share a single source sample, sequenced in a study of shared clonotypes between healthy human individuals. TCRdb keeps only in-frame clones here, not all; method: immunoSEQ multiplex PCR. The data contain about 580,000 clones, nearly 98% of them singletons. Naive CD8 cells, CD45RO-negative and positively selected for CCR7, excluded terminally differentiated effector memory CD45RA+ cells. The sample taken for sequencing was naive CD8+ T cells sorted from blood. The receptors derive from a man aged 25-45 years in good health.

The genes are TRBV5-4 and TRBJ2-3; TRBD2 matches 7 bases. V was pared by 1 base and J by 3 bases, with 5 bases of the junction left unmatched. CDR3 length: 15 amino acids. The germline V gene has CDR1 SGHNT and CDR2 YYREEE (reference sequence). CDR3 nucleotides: TGTGCCAGCAGCTTGCGGAGGGGAGGGACAGATACGCAGTATTTT. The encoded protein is CASSLRRGGTDTQYF.

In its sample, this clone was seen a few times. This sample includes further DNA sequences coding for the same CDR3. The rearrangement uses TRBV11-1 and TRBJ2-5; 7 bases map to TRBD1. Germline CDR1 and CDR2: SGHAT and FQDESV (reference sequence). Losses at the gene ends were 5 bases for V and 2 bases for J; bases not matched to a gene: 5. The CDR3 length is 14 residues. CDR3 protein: CASSPRQGQETQYF. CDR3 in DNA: TGTGCCAGCAGCCCACGACAGGGTCAAGAGACCCAGTACTTC.

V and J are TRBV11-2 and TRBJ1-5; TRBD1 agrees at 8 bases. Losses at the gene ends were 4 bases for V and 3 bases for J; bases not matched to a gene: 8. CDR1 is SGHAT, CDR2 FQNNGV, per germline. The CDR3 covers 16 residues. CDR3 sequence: CASSSTTGANNQPQHF. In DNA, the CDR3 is TGTGCCAGCAGCTCCACGACAGGGGCGAACAATCAGCCCCAGCATTTT.

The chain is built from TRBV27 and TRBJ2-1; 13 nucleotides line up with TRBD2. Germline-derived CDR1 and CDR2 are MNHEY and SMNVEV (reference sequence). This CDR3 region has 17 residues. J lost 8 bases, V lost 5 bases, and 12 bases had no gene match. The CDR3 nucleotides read TGTGCCAGCAGTATACTACCCGGGACTAGCGGGATAGATGAGCAGTTCTTC. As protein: CASSILPGTSGIDEQFF.

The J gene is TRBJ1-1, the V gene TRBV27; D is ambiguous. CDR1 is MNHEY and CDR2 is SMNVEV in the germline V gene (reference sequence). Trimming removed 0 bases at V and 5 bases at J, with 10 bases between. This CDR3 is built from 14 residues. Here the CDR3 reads CASSLSVAGTEAFF. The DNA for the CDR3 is TGTGCCAGCAGTTTATCGGTCGCAGGTACTGAAGCTTTCTTT.

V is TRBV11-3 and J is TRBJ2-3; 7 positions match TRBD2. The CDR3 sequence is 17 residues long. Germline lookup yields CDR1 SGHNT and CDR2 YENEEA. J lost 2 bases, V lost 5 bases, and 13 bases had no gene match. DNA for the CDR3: TGTGCCAGCAGCCCAGGCTCTAGCGGAGGGAACACAGATACGCAGTATTTT. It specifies CASSPGSSGGNTDTQYF.

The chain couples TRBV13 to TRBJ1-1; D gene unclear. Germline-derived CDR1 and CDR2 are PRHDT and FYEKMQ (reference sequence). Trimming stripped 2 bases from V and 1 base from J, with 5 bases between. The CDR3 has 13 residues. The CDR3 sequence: CASSLLGNTEAFF. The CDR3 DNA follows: TGTGCCAGCAGCTTACTCGGGAACACTGAAGCTTTCTTT. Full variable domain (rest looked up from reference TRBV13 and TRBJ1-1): AAGVIQSPRHLIKEKRETATLKCYPIPRHDTVYWYQQGPGQDPQFLISFYEKMQSDKGSIPDRFSAQQFSDYHSELNMSSLELGDSALYFCASSLLGNTEAFFGQGTRLTVV.

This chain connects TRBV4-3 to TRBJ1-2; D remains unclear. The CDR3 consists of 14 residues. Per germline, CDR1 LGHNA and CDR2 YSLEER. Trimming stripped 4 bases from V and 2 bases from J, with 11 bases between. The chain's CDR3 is CASSPGRLNYGYTF. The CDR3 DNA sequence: TGCGCCAGCAGCCCGGGGAGATTGAACTATGGCTACACCTTC.

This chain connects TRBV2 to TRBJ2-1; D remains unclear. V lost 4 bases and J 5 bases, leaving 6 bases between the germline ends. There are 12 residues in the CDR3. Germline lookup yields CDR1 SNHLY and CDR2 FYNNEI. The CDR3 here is CASSGVHNEQFF. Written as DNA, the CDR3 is TGTGCCAGCAGTGGGGTACACAATGAGCAGTTCTTC. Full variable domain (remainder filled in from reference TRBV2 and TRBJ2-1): EPEVTQTPSHQVTQMGQEVILRCVPISNHLYFYWYRQILGQKVEFLVSFYNNEISEKSEIFDDQFSVERPDGSNFTLKIRSTKLEDSAMYFCASSGVHNEQFFGPGTRLTVL.

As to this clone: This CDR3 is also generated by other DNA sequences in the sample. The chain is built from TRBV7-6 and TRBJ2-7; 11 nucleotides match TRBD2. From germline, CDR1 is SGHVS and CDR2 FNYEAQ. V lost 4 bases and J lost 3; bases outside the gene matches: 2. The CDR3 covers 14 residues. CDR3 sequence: CASSSGTSGYEQYF. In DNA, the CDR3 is TGTGCCAGCAGCTCCGGGACTAGCGGCTACGAGCAGTACTTC.

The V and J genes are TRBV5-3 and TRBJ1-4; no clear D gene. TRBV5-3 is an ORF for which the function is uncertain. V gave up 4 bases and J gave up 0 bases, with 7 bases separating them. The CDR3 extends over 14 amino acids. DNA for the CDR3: TGTGCCAGAAGCCCCGTTGCAACTAATGAAAAACTGTTTTTT. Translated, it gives CARSPVATNEKLFF.

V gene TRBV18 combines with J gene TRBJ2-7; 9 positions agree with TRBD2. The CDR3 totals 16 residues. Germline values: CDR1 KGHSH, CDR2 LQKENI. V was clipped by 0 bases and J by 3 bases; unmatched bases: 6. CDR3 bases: TGTGCCAGCTCACCACCGCGTGGTAGCGGGAGCTACGAGCAGTACTTC. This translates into CASSPPRGSGSYEQYF.

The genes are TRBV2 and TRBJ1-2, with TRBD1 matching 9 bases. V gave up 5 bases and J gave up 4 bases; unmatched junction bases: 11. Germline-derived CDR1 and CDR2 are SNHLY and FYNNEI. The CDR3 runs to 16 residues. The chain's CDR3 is CASSSRDRVISYGYTF. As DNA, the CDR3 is TGTGCCAGCAGTTCTCGGGACAGGGTCATCAGCTATGGCTACACCTTC.

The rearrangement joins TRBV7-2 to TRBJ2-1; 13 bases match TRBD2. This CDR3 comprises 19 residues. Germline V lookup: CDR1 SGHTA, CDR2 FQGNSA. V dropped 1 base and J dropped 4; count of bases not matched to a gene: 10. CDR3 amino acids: CASSLVGRGLAGSYNEQFF. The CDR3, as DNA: TGTGCCAGCAGCTTAGTAGGGAGGGGACTAGCGGGATCTTACAATGAGCAGTTCTTC.

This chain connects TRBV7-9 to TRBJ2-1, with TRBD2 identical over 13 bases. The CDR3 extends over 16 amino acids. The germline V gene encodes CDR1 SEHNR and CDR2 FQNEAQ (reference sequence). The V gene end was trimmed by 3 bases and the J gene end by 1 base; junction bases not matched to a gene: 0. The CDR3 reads CASSLTSGRSYNEQFF. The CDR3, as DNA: TGTGCCAGCAGCTTGACTAGCGGGAGGTCCTACAATGAGCAGTTCTTC.

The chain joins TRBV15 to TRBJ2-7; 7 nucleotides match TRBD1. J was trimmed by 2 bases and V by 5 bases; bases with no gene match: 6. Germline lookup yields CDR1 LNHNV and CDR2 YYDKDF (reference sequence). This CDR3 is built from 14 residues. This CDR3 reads CATSPRGQTYEQYF. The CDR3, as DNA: TGTGCCACCAGCCCACGGGGACAGACCTACGAGCAGTACTTC.

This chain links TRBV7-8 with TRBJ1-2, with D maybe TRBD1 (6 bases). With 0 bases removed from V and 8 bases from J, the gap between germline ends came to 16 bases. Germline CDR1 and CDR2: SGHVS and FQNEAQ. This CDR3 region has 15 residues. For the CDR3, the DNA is TGTGCCAGCAGCTTAGCGCGCCTACAGGGAAGAGGCTACACCTTC. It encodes CASSLARLQGRGYTF.

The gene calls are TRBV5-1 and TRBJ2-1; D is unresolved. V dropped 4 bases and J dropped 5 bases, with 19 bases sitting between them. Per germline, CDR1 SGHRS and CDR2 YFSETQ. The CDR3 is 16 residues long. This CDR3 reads CASSPDFSAADNEQFF. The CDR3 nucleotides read TGCGCCAGCAGCCCTGATTTTAGTGCCGCGGACAATGAGCAGTTCTTC. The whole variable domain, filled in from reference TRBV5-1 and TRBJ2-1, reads KAGVTQTPRYLIKTRGQQVTLSCSPISGHRSVSWYQQTPGQGLQFLFEYFSETQRNKGNFPGRFSGRQFSNSRSEMNVSTLELGDSALYLCASSPDFSAADNEQFFGPGTRLTVL.

CDR3 sequence (DNA): TGTGCCAGCAGCCCCAGTCGGCAAGTCTACGAGCAGTACTTC. Translation gives CASSPSRQVYEQYF. The rearrangement uses TRBV13 and TRBJ2-7; D gene ambiguous. This CDR3 is 14 amino acids long. V was clipped by 5 bases and J by 3 bases, with 14 bases between them. Germline V lookup: CDR1 PRHDT, CDR2 FYEKMQ (reference sequence).

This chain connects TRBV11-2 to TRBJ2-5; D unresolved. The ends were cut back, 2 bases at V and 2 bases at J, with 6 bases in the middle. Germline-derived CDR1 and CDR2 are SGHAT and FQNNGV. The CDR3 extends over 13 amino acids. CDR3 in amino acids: CASSLLSQETQYF. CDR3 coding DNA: TGTGCCAGCAGCTTATTATCGCAAGAGACCCAGTACTTC.

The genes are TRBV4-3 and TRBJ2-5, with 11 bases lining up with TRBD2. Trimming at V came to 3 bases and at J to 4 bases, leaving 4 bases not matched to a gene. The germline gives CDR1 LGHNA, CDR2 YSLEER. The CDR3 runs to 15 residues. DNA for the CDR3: TGCGCCAGCAGCCAGTATAGCGGGAGGGCAGAGACCCAGTACTTC. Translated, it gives CASSQYSGRAETQYF.

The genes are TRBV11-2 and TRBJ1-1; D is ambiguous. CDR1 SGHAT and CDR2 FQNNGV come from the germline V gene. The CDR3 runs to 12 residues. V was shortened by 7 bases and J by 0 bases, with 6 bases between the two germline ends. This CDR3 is CASTSMNTEAFF. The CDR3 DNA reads TGTGCCAGCACCTCAATGAACACTGAAGCTTTCTTT.

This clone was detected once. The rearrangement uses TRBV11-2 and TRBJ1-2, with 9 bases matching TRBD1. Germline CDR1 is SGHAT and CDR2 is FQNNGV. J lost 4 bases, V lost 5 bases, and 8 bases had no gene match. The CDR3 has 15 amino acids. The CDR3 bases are TGTGCCAGCAGCAAAAACAGGGGGCCTGGCTATGGCTACACCTTC. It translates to CASSKNRGPGYGYTF.

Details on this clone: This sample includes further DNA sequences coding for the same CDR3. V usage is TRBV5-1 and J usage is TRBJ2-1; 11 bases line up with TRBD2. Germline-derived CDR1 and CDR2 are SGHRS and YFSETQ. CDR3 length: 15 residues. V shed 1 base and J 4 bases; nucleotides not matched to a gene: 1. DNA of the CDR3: TGCGCCAGCAGCTTGACTAGCGGGAGTTACAATGAGCAGTTCTTC. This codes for CASSLTSGSYNEQFF.

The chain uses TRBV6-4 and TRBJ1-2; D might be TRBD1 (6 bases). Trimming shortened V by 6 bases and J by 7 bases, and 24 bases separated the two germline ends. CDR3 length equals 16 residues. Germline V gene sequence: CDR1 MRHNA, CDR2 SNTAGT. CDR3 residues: CASSETPGVASIGYTF. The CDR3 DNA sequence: TGTGCCAGCAGCGAGACCCCAGGGGTGGCGAGTATTGGCTACACCTTC.

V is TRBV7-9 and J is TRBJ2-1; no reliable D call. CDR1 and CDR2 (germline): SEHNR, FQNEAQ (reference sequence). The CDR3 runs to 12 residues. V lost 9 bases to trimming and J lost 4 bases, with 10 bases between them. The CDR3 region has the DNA TGTGCCAGGGAAACAGAATACAATGAGCAGTTCTTC. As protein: CARETEYNEQFF.

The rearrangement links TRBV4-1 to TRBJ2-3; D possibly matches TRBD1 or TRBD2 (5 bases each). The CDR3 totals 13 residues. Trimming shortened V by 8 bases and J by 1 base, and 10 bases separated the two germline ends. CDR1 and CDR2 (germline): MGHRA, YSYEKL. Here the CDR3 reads CASGQGGTDTQYF. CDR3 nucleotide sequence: TGCGCCAGCGGGCAGGGAGGCACAGATACGCAGTATTTT.

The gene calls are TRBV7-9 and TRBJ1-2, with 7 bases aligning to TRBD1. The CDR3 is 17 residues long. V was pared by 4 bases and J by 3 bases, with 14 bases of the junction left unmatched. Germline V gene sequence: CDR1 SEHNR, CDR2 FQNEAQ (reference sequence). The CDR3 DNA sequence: TGTGCCAGCAGCTCGACCGGGACAGTTACTATTGACTATGGCTACACCTTC. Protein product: CASSSTGTVTIDYGYTF.

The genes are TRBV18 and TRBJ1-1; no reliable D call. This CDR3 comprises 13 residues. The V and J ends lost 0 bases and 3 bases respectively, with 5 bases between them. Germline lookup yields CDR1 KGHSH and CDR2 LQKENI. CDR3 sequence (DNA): TGTGCCAGCTCACCACCGGGTCACACTGAAGCTTTCTTT. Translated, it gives CASSPPGHTEAFF.

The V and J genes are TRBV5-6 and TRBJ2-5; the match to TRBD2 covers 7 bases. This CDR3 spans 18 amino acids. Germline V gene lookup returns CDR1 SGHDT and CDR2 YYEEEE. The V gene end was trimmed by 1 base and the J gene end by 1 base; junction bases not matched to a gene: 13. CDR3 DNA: TGTGCCAGCAGCTTGATAGGATCGGGGGGTCTAGCCCAAGAGACCCAGTACTTC. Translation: CASSLIGSGGLAQETQYF.

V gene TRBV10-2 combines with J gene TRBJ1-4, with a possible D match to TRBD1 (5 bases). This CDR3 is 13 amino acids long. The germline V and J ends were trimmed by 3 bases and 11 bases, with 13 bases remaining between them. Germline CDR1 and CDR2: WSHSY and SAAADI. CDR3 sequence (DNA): TGCGCCAGCAGTGAAGGGACCGTCGACAAACTGTTTTTT. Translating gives CASSEGTVDKLFF.